These 32 T cell receptor beta chains share one sample of origin, sequenced in a study of vaccination and CD4 T cells after COVID-19. No antigen has been assigned to these receptors. The treatment was: roughly nine-day PBMC culture with coronavirus spike peptide pools or control peptides (ViraFEST assay). The assay that was used to sequence DNA from cultured CD4+ T cells was the Oncomine TCR Beta short-read assay. TCRdb called the PCR reads again in MiXCR, with one record for every CDR3 protein. The sample consists of over 20,000 distinct CDR3 sequences, 38% of them appearing once. Sequenced material: CD4+ T cells from blood, cultured in vitro, taken before SARS-CoV-2 vaccination. The source is a human donor who received a COVID-19 vaccine.

This clonotype has a handful of counts. The chain has TRBV20-1 and TRBJ1-1; 7 bases line up with TRBD1. Trimming took 0 bases from V and 11 from J; bases not matched to a gene: 15. CDR3 length: 15 amino acids. Germline-derived CDR1 and CDR2 are DFQATT and SNEGSKA (reference sequence). CDR3 bases: TGCAGTGCTAGAGATCGGGTAGGGGCAGGGGGAGGGGCTTTCTTT. Protein product: CSARDRVGAGGGAFF.

This clonotype was picked up a small number of times. The chain joins TRBV27 to TRBJ2-5; 7 nucleotides agree with TRBD2. The CDR3 runs to 14 residues. Germline assignment: CDR1 MNHEY and CDR2 SMNVEV (reference sequence). With 9 bases clipped from V and 1 base from J, the junction kept 8 bases outside the gene matches. The CDR3 sequence is CASSHSGPQETQYF. Here the CDR3 DNA reads TGTGCCAGTTCGCATAGCGGGCCCCAAGAGACCCAGTACTTC.

The chain recombines TRBV19 with TRBJ1-5; D not certain. Trimming removed 6 bases from V and 0 bases from J, with 12 bases in between. CDR3 length equals 15 residues. CDR1 and CDR2 from the germline V gene are LNHDA and SQIVND (reference sequence). The CDR3 sequence: CASSATPISNQPQHF. In DNA form, the CDR3 reads TGTGCCAGTAGCGCGACACCGATTAGCAATCAGCCCCAGCATTTT.

The chain couples TRBV7-9 to TRBJ1-4, with unresolved D. The CDR3 covers 14 residues. V dropped 4 bases and J dropped 5 bases, with 11 bases sitting between them. CDR1 is SEHNR, CDR2 FQNEAQ, per germline (reference sequence). The CDR3 nucleotides are TGTGCCAGCAGCTCCGGGATTGAAAATGAAAAACTGTTTTTT. It encodes CASSSGIENEKLFF.

Here the CDR3 DNA reads TGCAGTGCTAGAGGAAGAGGACAGAGCTCCTACGAGCAGTACTTC. As protein: CSARGRGQSSYEQYF. This rearrangement joins TRBV20-1 to TRBJ2-7; weak D call: TRBD1 (6 bases). Germline CDR1 and CDR2: DFQATT and SNEGSKA (reference sequence). V lost 1 base, J lost 0 bases, and 13 bases lay in between. CDR3 length: 15 amino acids.

Only a few counts were recorded for this clonotype. The chain couples TRBV19 to TRBJ2-5, with 8 bases fitting TRBD1. The J segment lost 8 bases and the V segment lost 6 bases, leaving 14 bases of the junction unmatched. Germline loops: CDR1 LNHDA, CDR2 SQIVND (reference sequence). CDR3 length equals 15 residues. The CDR3 DNA reads TGTGCCAGTAGCATCACTGGCAGGGGGCTGAGAACCCAGTACTTC. This translates into CASSITGRGLRTQYF.

V usage is TRBV7-9 and J usage is TRBJ2-3, with 9 bases that match TRBD1. The junction had 9 bases not matched to a gene; V was cut back by 5 bases and J by 9 bases. The CDR3 loop spans 14 amino acids. Germline lookup yields CDR1 SEHNR and CDR2 FQNEAQ (reference sequence). DNA of the CDR3: TGTGCCAGCAGCGAATTAACAGGGGGCACAACGCAGTATTTT. It yields the protein CASSELTGGTTQYF.

This rearrangement joins TRBV28 to TRBJ1-5; TRBD1 might be the D (6 bases). The V end lost 8 bases, the J end lost 1 base, and 15 bases lay between the germline ends. This CDR3 spans 15 amino acids. The germline gives CDR1 MDHEN, CDR2 SYDVKM. As DNA, the CDR3 is TGTGCCAGCCTCGTCGGGGGGCAGAGCAATCAGCCCCAGCATTTT. Translating it yields CASLVGGQSNQPQHF.

The rearrangement links TRBV10-2 to TRBJ2-6; D ambiguous. The ends were cut back, 8 bases at V and 2 bases at J, with 7 bases in the middle. This CDR3 spans 13 amino acids. Germline-derived CDR1 and CDR2 are WSHSY and SAAADI. The CDR3 spells CASLRAGANVLTF. For the CDR3, the DNA is TGCGCCAGCCTGCGCGCTGGGGCCAACGTCCTGACTTTC.

The chain is built from TRBV20-1 and TRBJ2-7, with 10 bases lining up with TRBD1. V lost 6 bases, J lost 3 bases, and 8 bases stayed unmatched. The CDR3 sequence is 14 residues long. Germline CDR1 and CDR2: DFQATT and SNEGSKA (reference sequence). CDR3: CSAPGQGNIYEQYF. CDR3 coding DNA: TGCAGTGCACCGGGACAGGGGAATATCTACGAGCAGTACTTC.

This clonotype was observed a handful of times. The V call is TRBV27, the J call TRBJ1-5, with 7 nucleotides matching TRBD1. This CDR3 has 13 amino acids. From germline, CDR1 is MNHEY and CDR2 SMNVEV (reference sequence). Trimming at V came to 6 bases and at J to 7 bases, leaving 6 bases not matched to a gene. CDR3 nucleotide sequence: TGTGCCAGCAGACGACAGGGCGGCCAGCCCCAGCATTTT. It is translated as CASRRQGGQPQHF.

This chain joins TRBV30 and TRBJ1-1; TRBD1 matches 11 bases. The CDR3 is 14 residues long. The trim removed 5 bases at V and 5 bases at J, leaving 7 bases unmatched. The V gene's germline CDR1 is GTSNPN and CDR2 SVGIG (reference sequence). CDR3 protein: CAWLGQGARTEAFF. DNA of the CDR3: TGTGCCTGGTTAGGACAGGGGGCGAGGACTGAAGCTTTCTTT.

This chain joins TRBV7-9 and TRBJ2-1; D perhaps matches TRBD1 (5 bases). Per the germline V gene, CDR1 is SEHNR and CDR2 is FQNEAQ (reference sequence). V was trimmed by 3 bases and J by 12 bases, leaving 12 bases between them. The length of the CDR3 is 12 residues. The CDR3 loop reads CASSLERGGQFF. CDR3 nucleotides: TGTGCCAGCAGCTTGGAAAGGGGTGGGCAGTTCTTC.

J is TRBJ1-1 and V is TRBV6-1, with D tentatively TRBD1 (5 bases). V shed 11 bases and J shed 5 bases, with 12 bases lying between them. CDR1 is MNHNS and CDR2 is SASEGT in the germline V gene. This CDR3 region has 11 residues. The CDR3 nucleotides read TGTGCCGTCACGGGGGAGACTGAAGCTTTCTTT. Residues: CAVTGETEAFF.

A few counts support this clonotype. The CDR3 bases are TGTGCCAGCAGTGAAGCGGAACTGACGACTGAAGCTTTCTTT. Translation gives CASSEAELTTEAFF. The V and J genes are TRBV25-1 and TRBJ1-1; D remains ambiguous. The V gene lost 2 bases and the J gene lost 5 bases, with 12 bases spanning the gap. Germline assignment: CDR1 MGHDK and CDR2 SYGVNS. CDR3 length: 14 residues. The whole variable domain, filled in from reference TRBV25-1 and TRBJ1-1, reads EADIYQTPRYLVIGTGKKITLECSQTMGHDKMYWYQQDPGMELHLIHYSYGVNSTEKGDLSSESTVSRIRTEHFPLTLESARPSHTSQYLCASSEAELTTEAFFGQGTRLTVV.

CDR3 protein: CASSYSNRGDTEAFF. Here the CDR3 DNA reads TGTGCCAGCAGTTACTCTAACAGGGGGGACACTGAAGCTTTCTTT. V and J are TRBV6-5 and TRBJ1-1, with 8 bases lining up with TRBD1. CDR1 and CDR2 (germline): MNHEY, SVGAGI. This CDR3 region has 15 residues. J was trimmed by 3 bases and V by 0 bases; bases with no gene match: 3.

The gene calls are TRBV11-3 and TRBJ2-1; no firm D call. V shed 0 bases and J shed 6 bases, with 12 bases lying between them. Germline V gives CDR1 SGHNT, CDR2 YENEEA. CDR3 size: 15 residues. The CDR3 DNA is TGTGCCAGCAGCTTAGACGGCCCGCAAGGCAATGAGCAGTTCTTC. Its translation: CASSLDGPQGNEQFF.

The rearrangement links TRBV6-1 to TRBJ1-2, with 11 bases matching TRBD1. The CDR3 sequence is 16 residues long. The V and J ends lost 5 bases and 2 bases, in that order; junction bases with no gene match: 7. The germline CDR1 and CDR2 sequences are MNHNS and SASEGT. The CDR3 DNA sequence: TGTGCCAGCAGTAAAGGACAGGGGGCCGTAAACTATGGCTACACCTTC. Translated: CASSKGQGAVNYGYTF.

This clonotype was picked up a small number of times. J is TRBJ2-2 and V is TRBV2, with TRBD1 matching over 9 bases. This CDR3 has 15 amino acids. Germline V gene data show CDR1 as SNHLY and CDR2 as FYNNEI. J was trimmed by 4 bases and V by 4 bases; bases with no gene match: 4. The CDR3, as DNA: TGTGCCAGCAGTGTGTACAGGGGGCCCACCGGGGAGCTGTTTTTT. It translates to CASSVYRGPTGELFF. Full variable domain (missing parts from reference TRBV2 and TRBJ2-2): EPEVTQTPSHQVTQMGQEVILRCVPISNHLYFYWYRQILGQKVEFLVSFYNNEISEKSEIFDDQFSVERPDGSNFTLKIRSTKLEDSAMYFCASSVYRGPTGELFFGEGSRLTVL.

The chain recombines TRBV6-5 with TRBJ2-2, with D possibly TRBD1 on 5 matching bases. This CDR3 region has 16 residues. The germline CDR1 and CDR2 sequences are MNHEY and SVGAGI. Trimming stripped 2 bases from V and 4 bases from J, with 14 bases between. CDR3 sequence: CASSYPRVKGTGELFF. The CDR3 DNA reads TGTGCCAGCAGTTACCCCAGGGTCAAGGGCACCGGGGAGCTGTTTTTT.

The rearrangement uses TRBV7-9 and TRBJ1-1, with D unresolved. Germline V gene data show CDR1 as SEHNR and CDR2 as FQNEAQ (reference sequence). V was shortened by 1 base and J by 1 base, with 7 bases between the two germline ends. The CDR3 has 14 amino acids. The CDR3 protein is CASSLGSENTEAFF. DNA for the CDR3: TGTGCCAGCAGCTTAGGTTCGGAGAACACTGAAGCTTTCTTT.

The genes are TRBV7-9 and TRBJ1-2; TRBD1 is a possible D gene (5 bases). The germline V gene has CDR1 SEHNR and CDR2 FQNEAQ (reference sequence). The CDR3 has 15 amino acids. Trimming stripped 2 bases from V and 7 bases from J, with 17 bases between. The CDR3, as DNA: TGTGCCAGCAGCTTATTCGGCAGGGATTATGGTGGCTACACCTTC. Amino acids: CASSLFGRDYGGYTF.

This clonotype was seen only a few times. This chain uses TRBV20-1 with TRBJ1-1, with D possibly being TRBD1 (5 bases). The CDR3 is 12 residues long. V shed 8 bases and J shed 0 bases, with 10 bases lying between them. Germline V gives CDR1 DFQATT, CDR2 SNEGSKA (reference sequence). This CDR3 is CSFDSMNTEAFF. CDR3 nucleotide sequence: TGCAGTTTCGACAGTATGAACACTGAAGCTTTCTTT.

The count of this clonotype is one. The chain recombines TRBV29-1 with TRBJ2-3; D is undetermined. Trimming cost V 4 bases and J 5 bases, with 7 bases left between them. CDR3 length: 11 amino acids. Per the germline V gene, CDR1 is SQVTM and CDR2 is ANQGSEA. CDR3 residues: CSVGMGDTQYF. The DNA for the CDR3 is TGCAGCGTTGGCATGGGAGATACGCAGTATTTT.

This sequence joins TRBV6-5 and TRBJ1-1; no clear D. V shed 4 bases and J shed 6 bases, with 12 bases lying between them. This CDR3 comprises 13 residues. Germline assignment: CDR1 MNHEY and CDR2 SVGAGI. CDR3 residues: CASSWHIGAEAFF. The CDR3 DNA sequence: TGTGCCAGCAGTTGGCACATTGGGGCTGAAGCTTTCTTT.

This clonotype has only one observation. The chain joins TRBV19 to TRBJ2-2, with 7 nucleotides matching TRBD1. The V gene's germline CDR1 is LNHDA and CDR2 SQIVND (reference sequence). Losses at the gene ends were 3 bases for V and 10 bases for J; bases not matched to a gene: 8. The CDR3 length is 14 residues. This CDR3 is CASSIDRAPEELFF. CDR3 bases: TGTGCCAGTAGTATCGACAGGGCACCGGAGGAGCTGTTTTTT.

The genes are TRBV19 and TRBJ2-1; D is undetermined. Germline-derived CDR1 and CDR2 are LNHDA and SQIVND (reference sequence). The CDR3 totals 14 residues. V gave up 6 bases and J gave up 9 bases, with 18 bases separating them. The CDR3: CASSLPTVNSEQFF. The CDR3 bases are TGTGCCAGTAGCCTGCCCACGGTAAATAGTGAGCAGTTCTTC.

The chain combines TRBV11-3 with TRBJ2-7; D uncertain. Germline V CDR1 and CDR2: SGHNT, YENEEA. V was shortened by 6 bases and J by 0 bases, with 3 bases between the two germline ends. This CDR3 has 11 amino acids. DNA of the CDR3: TGTGCCAGCAGGGACTCCTACGAGCAGTACTTC. Translated: CASRDSYEQYF.

The chain links TRBV11-3 to TRBJ2-2; 9 bases are a match to TRBD1. Germline CDR1 and CDR2: SGHNT and YENEEA. V trimming: 5 bases; J trimming: 5 bases; junction bases outside the gene matches: 9. This CDR3 has 16 amino acids. CDR3 loop: CASSLLTGGETGELFF. In DNA, the CDR3 is TGTGCCAGCAGCCTCCTGACAGGGGGGGAGACCGGGGAGCTGTTTTTT. Looking up the rest from reference TRBV11-3 and TRBJ2-2 gives the full variable domain: EAGVVQSPRYKIIEKKQPVAFWCNPISGHNTLYWYLQNLGQGPELLIRYENEEAVDDSQLPKDRFSAERLKGVDSTLKIQPAELGDSAVYLCASSLLTGGETGELFFGEGSRLTVL.

In its sample, this clonotype was seen a few times. The V and J genes are TRBV7-9 and TRBJ1-4, with D possibly being TRBD1 (5 bases). Germline lookup yields CDR1 SEHNR and CDR2 FQNEAQ (reference sequence). There are 15 residues in the CDR3. Trimming took off 6 bases at V and 8 bases at J, with 19 bases between the two ends. The CDR3 region has the DNA TGTGCCAGCAGTTACCAGGGAAGGGTTGAGGAAAAACTGTTTTTT. Protein sequence: CASSYQGRVEEKLFF.

The chain employs TRBV3-1 and TRBJ2-7; D gene ambiguous. The V end lost 1 base, the J end lost 4 bases, and 11 bases lay between the germline ends. This CDR3 comprises 14 residues. Looked up from germline, CDR1 is LGHDT and CDR2 is YNNKEL (reference sequence). The CDR3: CASSQGPASYEQYF. CDR3 bases: TGTGCCAGCAGCCAAGGGCCAGCCTCTTACGAGCAGTACTTC.

V usage is TRBV6-1 and J usage is TRBJ1-5; D is uncertain. From germline, CDR1 is MNHNS and CDR2 SASEGT. The CDR3 consists of 13 residues. V lost 4 bases, J lost 9 bases, and 13 bases lay in between. The CDR3, as DNA: TGTGCCAGCAGTGCAACAGTAAGTCGGCCCCAGCATTTT. It specifies CASSATVSRPQHF.